The rows below give T cell receptor beta chains drawn from one sample of a study of CD8+CD57+ T cells in acquired aplastic anemia. TCRdb itself ran the reads through MiXCR, one entry per CDR3 protein. Among about 180,000 distinct CDR3 sequences listed, under 50% were seen once. Sequenced sample: sorted CD4+, CD8+, or CD8+CD57+ T cells (not recorded which) from PBMCs. The receptor set was obtained from a human donor with aplastic anemia. The CDR3 runs from the conserved cysteine through the conserved F or W. The listing skips clone size in some rows; elsewhere it reads once, few, many or a size class.

12,.,TRBJ1-1,TRBV7-9,CASSKKANEAFF
13,many,TRBJ1-2,TRBV4-3,CASSQGSGWGYTF
14,many,TRBJ2-5,TRBV6-1,CASSLDRARETQYF
12,few,TRBJ1-5,TRBV10-3,CAISAGDQPQHF
14,.,TRBJ1-2,TRBV19,CASSRRMGATGYTF
15,many,TRBJ2-1,TRBV13,CASSLGTGVYNEQFF
14,.,TRBJ1-2,TRBV29-1,CSVETTGTNYGYTF
13,few,TRBJ2-5,TRBV7-2,CASSLVRGETQYF
11,.,TRBJ2-4,TRBV2,CASKVGAVRYF
15,many,TRBJ2-3,TRBV19,CATAGLAVGTDTQYF
16,many,TRBJ2-7,TRBV6-2/TRBV6-3,CASNPGAGRSSYEQYF
15,many,TRBJ2-7,TRBV15,CATSNDRGLSYEQYF
14,many,TRBJ1-5,TRBV4-1,CASSQEGTSQPQHF
16,many,TRBJ2-3,TRBV9,CASSVVGTGLTDTQYF
15,.,TRBJ2-7,TRBV11-2,CASSLDGDRGGEQYF
15,few,TRBJ1-2,TRBV15,CATSNPGQANYGYTF
12,.,TRBJ2-2,TRBV7-7,CAREAGSGELFF
15,.,TRBJ1-2,TRBV18,CASSPESVGVYGYTF
15,.,TRBJ2-3,TRBV5-1,CASSLSGTSSDTQYF
15,many,TRBJ2-5,TRBV3-1,CASSQEQGGQETQYF